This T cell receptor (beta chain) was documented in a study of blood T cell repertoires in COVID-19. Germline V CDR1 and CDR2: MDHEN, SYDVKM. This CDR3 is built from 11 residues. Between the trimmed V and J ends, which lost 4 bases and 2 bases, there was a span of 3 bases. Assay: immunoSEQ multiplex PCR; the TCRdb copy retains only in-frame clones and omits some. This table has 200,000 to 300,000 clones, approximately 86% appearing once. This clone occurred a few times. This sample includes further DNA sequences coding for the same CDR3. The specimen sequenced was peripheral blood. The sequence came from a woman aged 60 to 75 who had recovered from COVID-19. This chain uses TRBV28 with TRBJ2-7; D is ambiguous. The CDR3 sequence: CASSSPYEQYF. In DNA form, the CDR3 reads TGTGCCAGCAGTTCTCCCTACGAGCAGTACTTC.